This T cell receptor beta chain was observed in a study of blood T cell repertoires in COVID-19. The J segment lost 2 bases and the V segment lost 1 base, leaving 5 bases of the junction unmatched. The length of the CDR3 is 16 residues. In germline, CDR1 is SGHDT, CDR2 YYEEEE. Only in-frame clones appear in the TCRdb table, and some are missing; sequencing was by immunoSEQ multiplex PCR. The sample has some 140,000 clones, roughly 84% seen once; the top ten hold roughly 0.6%. The source of this sequence is a man in his 60s with COVID-19, enrolled during active disease. The chain couples TRBV5-6 to TRBJ1-4, with 7 bases matching TRBD1. Sequences were obtained from peripheral blood. The CDR3 protein is CASSLRGRGTNEKLFF. The CDR3 region has the DNA TGTGCCAGCAGCTTGAGGGGCAGGGGGACTAATGAAAAACTGTTTTTT.